This T cell receptor beta chain was captured by sequencing in a study of cytomegalovirus exposure and HLA in healthy donors. The CDR3 has 16 amino acids. In germline, CDR1 is SEHNR, CDR2 FQNEAQ (reference sequence). The V segment lost 4 bases and the J segment 3 bases; nucleotides outside the gene matches: 9. 13 Jbeta primers and 60 Vbeta primers were used for the PCR. TCRdb keeps only in-frame clones here, not all; method: immunoSEQ multiplex PCR. The sample has under 45,000 clones; 60% to 80% are singletons. The sequence was collected from a man aged 30-40 years in good health and CMV-seronegative. What was sequenced was PBMCs. This rearrangement joins TRBV7-9 to TRBJ2-5; TRBD1 agrees at 9 bases. CDR3: CASSSGPGQGKETQYF. In DNA, the CDR3 is TGTGCCAGCAGCTCCGGACCGGGACAGGGTAAAGAGACCCAGTACTTC.